These 22 T cell receptor beta chains share one sample of origin, sequenced in a study of CD8 T cells in ankylosing spondylitis. These TCRs are of unknown antigen specificity. TCRdb re-called the 5' RACE reads with MiXCR, one entry per CDR3 protein. Found here are fewer than 500,000 distinct CDR3 sequences, 25% to 30% of them singletons; the top ten hold approximately 1%. Whole-study results and caveats: Ankylosing spondylitis blood appeared to be characterized by a TCR beta motif of eight or nine highly homologous variants.

The sequenced sample was blood, either unsorted or a sorted T cell fraction (not recorded which). The receptors were gathered from a male donor with ankylosing spondylitis.

The rearrangement links TRBV20-1 to TRBJ1-2; perhaps TRBD1 as D (5 bases). V lost 3 bases to trimming and J lost 2 bases, with 25 bases between them. The CDR3 covers 18 residues. Germline CDR1 DFQATT, CDR2 SNEGSKA (reference sequence). CDR3: CSASLVGAIKLSNYGYTF. For the CDR3, the DNA is TGCAGTGCTAGTTTGGTCGGGGCCATAAAACTATCGAACTATGGCTACACCTTC.

The sample holds one count of this clonotype. A read error may account for a junction end that differs from germline. The V and J genes are TRBV29-1 and TRBJ2-6; TRBD2 matches 7 bases. This CDR3 is 15 amino acids long. Germline loops: CDR1 SQVTM, CDR2 ANQGSEA. The CDR3 is CSVRDYLSGVNVLTF. CDR3 DNA sequence: TGCAGCGTTCGGGACTACCTCTCTGGGGTCAACGTCCTGACTTTC.

V is TRBV29-1 and J is TRBJ2-1, with 9 bases identical to TRBD1. Germline V gene sequence: CDR1 SQVTM, CDR2 ANQGSEA. Trimming cost V 7 bases and J 7 bases; bases outside gene matches: 8. The CDR3 is 13 amino acids. The CDR3: CSGGTGGLNEQFF. The CDR3 bases are TGCAGCGGGGGCACAGGGGGCTTGAATGAGCAGTTCTTC.

The chain carries TRBV2 and TRBJ2-7, with D unresolved. Per the germline V gene, CDR1 is SNHLY and CDR2 is FYNNEI. Trimming pared 10 bases from V and 0 bases from J, leaving 19 bases between. This CDR3 is 15 amino acids long. Here the CDR3 reads CAILPVGGTSYEQYF. In DNA, the CDR3 is TGTGCCATCCTACCTGTCGGCGGCACCTCCTACGAGCAGTACTTC.

V and J are TRBV6-1 and TRBJ2-1, with 9 bases aligning to TRBD1. V lost 10 bases, J lost 6 bases, and 7 bases stayed unmatched. The V gene's germline CDR1 is MNHNS and CDR2 SASEGT. The CDR3 covers 13 residues. CDR3 residues: CATRDRALNEQFF. CDR3 in DNA: TGTGCCACCAGGGACAGGGCCCTCAATGAGCAGTTCTTC.

This clonotype showed up just a few times. The rearrangement links TRBV30 to TRBJ2-2; D is uncertain. The CDR3 covers 13 residues. Trimming pared 0 bases from V and 6 bases from J, leaving 8 bases between. Germline V gives CDR1 GTSNPN, CDR2 SVGIG (reference sequence). The CDR3 sequence is CAWSVVHSGELFF. CDR3 nucleotide sequence: TGTGCCTGGAGTGTGGTGCATTCCGGGGAGCTGTTTTTT.

The V and J genes are TRBV4-2 and TRBJ1-2; D is ambiguous. This CDR3 is built from 14 residues. Germline values: CDR1 LGHNA, CDR2 YNFKEQ. The germline V and J ends were trimmed by 5 bases and 7 bases, with 17 bases remaining between them. CDR3 DNA sequence: TGTGCCAGCAGCGCCCGGCCGGGAATTGTTGGCTACACCTTC. This gives the protein CASSARPGIVGYTF.

This clonotype was detected a few times. CDR3 in amino acids: CATSRDPGPLHF. The CDR3 region has the DNA TGTGCCACCAGCAGAGATCCTGGACCCCTCCACTTT. This chain connects TRBV15 to TRBJ1-6, with D unclear. Germline values: CDR1 LNHNV, CDR2 YYDKDF (reference sequence). V lost 0 bases to trimming and J lost 12 bases, with 6 bases between them. This CDR3 contains 12 residues.

This clonotype was found a few times. The V gene is TRBV20-1, the J gene TRBJ2-5; TRBD2 agrees at 7 bases. V trimming: 5 bases; J trimming: 2 bases; junction bases outside the gene matches: 5. The germline V gene has CDR1 DFQATT and CDR2 SNEGSKA (reference sequence). The CDR3 spans 13 residues. The CDR3 DNA reads as TGCAGTGCTTGGACTAGTGAACAAGAGACCCAGTACTTC. It is translated as CSAWTSEQETQYF.

This chain joins TRBV20-1 and TRBJ2-1; 8 bases align to TRBD2. This CDR3 contains 14 residues. Germline V gene lookup returns CDR1 DFQATT and CDR2 SNEGSKA (reference sequence). V dropped 0 bases and J dropped 12; count of bases not matched to a gene: 10. CDR3 DNA sequence: TGCAGTGCTAGAGATCGGGAGGGACGACCCGGGCAGTTCTTC. Translated: CSARDREGRPGQFF.

This clonotype has a handful of counts. The chain uses TRBV7-2 and TRBJ2-1, with 9 nucleotides matching TRBD2. CDR3 size: 15 residues. With V trimmed by 4 bases and J by 14 bases, 15 bases remained unmatched. Germline V CDR1 and CDR2: SGHTA, FQGNSA. CDR3 amino acids: CASSYAGGVAGEKFF. CDR3 nucleotide sequence: TGTGCCAGCAGCTACGCCGGAGGGGTAGCGGGAGAAAAGTTCTTC.

A few counts support this clonotype. This chain links TRBV29-1 with TRBJ2-2, with TRBD2 identical over 8 bases. V trimming: 7 bases; J trimming: 0 bases; junction bases outside the gene matches: 10. The germline V gene has CDR1 SQVTM and CDR2 ANQGSEA. This CDR3 is 16 amino acids long. The CDR3 DNA reads as TGCAGCGCCCGATATACTAGCGGAGCGAACACCGGGGAGCTGTTTTTT. Its translation: CSARYTSGANTGELFF.

This chain joins TRBV9 and TRBJ2-1, with 9 bases lining up with TRBD1. Germline values: CDR1 SGDLS, CDR2 YYNGEE. The CDR3 length is 15 residues. Trimming at V came to 2 bases and at J to 8 bases, leaving 8 bases not matched to a gene. The CDR3: CASSVPGQGSDEQFF. The CDR3 DNA reads as TGTGCCAGCAGCGTCCCGGGACAGGGATCCGATGAGCAGTTCTTC. The whole variable domain, filled in from reference TRBV9 and TRBJ2-1, reads DSGVTQTPKHLITATGQRVTLRCSPRSGDLSVYWYQQSLDQGLQFLIQYYNGEERAKGNILERFSAQQFPDLHSELNLSSLELGDSALYFCASSVPGQGSDEQFFGPGTRLTVL.

This chain joins TRBV11-2 and TRBJ2-2; D remains unclear. The CDR3 totals 13 residues. Germline V CDR1 and CDR2: SGHAT, FQNNGV. The V end lost 2 bases, the J end lost 7 bases, and 8 bases lay between the germline ends. The CDR3 here is CASSLISVGELFF. CDR3 DNA: TGTGCCAGCAGCTTAATAAGCGTCGGGGAGCTGTTTTTT.

This clonotype was seen a few times. The chain couples TRBV10-1 to TRBJ1-5; TRBD1 might be the D (5 bases). Looked up from germline, CDR1 is WNHNN and CDR2 is SYGVQD (reference sequence). The CDR3 runs to 13 residues. Trimming took 8 bases from V and 5 from J, leaving 13 bases between them. CDR3: CASQRGLDQPQHF. In nucleotides, the CDR3 is TGCGCCAGCCAGCGGGGGTTGGATCAGCCCCAGCATTTT.

The chain recombines TRBV7-9 with TRBJ2-1; D remains unclear. The CDR3 sequence is 12 residues long. CDR1 and CDR2 from the germline V gene are SEHNR and FQNEAQ (reference sequence). Trimming removed 5 bases from V and 6 bases from J, with 8 bases in between. This chain's CDR3 is CASSPPSNEQFF. For the CDR3, the DNA is TGTGCCAGCAGCCCCCCCTCCAATGAGCAGTTCTTC. The full variable domain, its missing parts supplied by reference TRBV7-9 and TRBJ2-1, is DTGVSQNPRHKITKRGQNVTFRCDPISEHNRLYWYRQTLGQGPEFLTYFQNEAQLEKSRLLSDRFSAERPKGSFSTLEIQRTEQGDSAMYLCASSPPSNEQFFGPGTRLTVL.

J is TRBJ2-1 and V is TRBV20-1; a possible D gene is TRBD2 (7 bases). V shed 2 bases and J shed 8 bases, with 13 bases lying between them. Looked up from germline, CDR1 is DFQATT and CDR2 is SNEGSKA (reference sequence). The CDR3 is 13 residues long. The CDR3: CSARRGGTDEQFF. As DNA, the CDR3 is TGCAGTGCTAGAAGGGGGGGTACGGATGAGCAGTTCTTC.

The chain couples TRBV18 to TRBJ1-2, with 7 bases that match TRBD1. The CDR3 covers 14 residues. V dropped 6 bases and J dropped 3; count of bases not matched to a gene: 7. Germline-derived CDR1 and CDR2 are KGHSH and LQKENI. CDR3 sequence: CASSPDRAYYGYTF. In DNA form, the CDR3 reads TGTGCCAGCTCTCCCGACAGGGCGTACTATGGCTACACCTTC.

The chain links TRBV20-1 to TRBJ2-1; either TRBD1 or TRBD2 may fit D (5 bases each). V was pared by 1 base and J by 5 bases, with 12 bases between. Germline V gene sequence: CDR1 DFQATT, CDR2 SNEGSKA (reference sequence). The length of the CDR3 is 14 residues. The CDR3 DNA reads as TGCAGTGCTAGAGGGGACGGCTCGGACAATGAGCAGTTCTTC. Translation gives CSARGDGSDNEQFF.

Only a few counts were recorded for this clonotype. The chain has TRBV12-3 or TRBV12-4 and TRBJ1-1; D gene ambiguous. Trimming stripped 3 bases from V and 1 base from J, with 6 bases between. The CDR3 contains 13 residues. The CDR3 loop is CASSFYPNTEAFF. DNA for the CDR3: TGTGCCAGCAGTTTTTATCCGAACACTGAAGCTTTCTTT.

The chain links TRBV29-1 to TRBJ1-6; D perhaps matches TRBD1 (6 bases). The V gene lost 6 bases and the J gene lost 2 bases, with 11 bases spanning the gap. CDR1 is SQVTM and CDR2 is ANQGSEA in the germline V gene. This CDR3 is 14 amino acids long. Here the CDR3 DNA reads TGCAGCGTCCTAGACAGGACCTATAATTCACCCCTCCACTTT. It is translated as CSVLDRTYNSPLHF.

On this clonotype itself: A read error is possible here, since a much larger clone lies one base away. The chain has TRBV7-9 and TRBJ2-7; D is unresolved. CDR1 and CDR2 from the germline V gene are SEHNR and FQNEAQ (reference sequence). Trimming removed 4 bases at V and 3 bases at J, with 4 bases between. The CDR3 loop spans 11 amino acids. As DNA, the CDR3 is TGTGCCAGCAGCTCAATCTACGAGCAGTACTTC. Protein: CASSSIYEQYF.